This entry lists 14 T cell receptor beta chains sequenced from one sample in a study of Graves' ophthalmopathy and Graves' hyperthyroidism. Researchers took RNA transcripts and amplified TCR beta CDR3 regions from them. RT-PCR in the first round used HTBI primers; a second-round multiplex PCR followed. One entry per CDR3 protein results from TCRdb running MiXCR on the multiplex PCR reads. The sample records some 170,000 distinct CDR3 sequences, roughly 36% being singletons. Specimen: peripheral blood. Receptors were obtained from a man aged 25-45 years with Graves' ophthalmopathy.

At least ten counts were recorded for this clonotype. The chain is built from TRBV12-3 or TRBV12-4 and TRBJ2-6; 8 bases line up with TRBD1. Trimming removed 5 bases from V and 7 bases from J; junction bases left unmatched: 7. The CDR3 consists of 15 residues. This chain's CDR3 is CASSPQGEIANVLTF. CDR3 in DNA: TGTGCCAGCAGTCCACAGGGGGAGATTGCCAACGTCCTGACTTTC.

The chain recombines TRBV13 with TRBJ1-2; D may be TRBD1 (6 bases). CDR1 and CDR2 (germline): PRHDT, FYEKMQ (reference sequence). The length of the CDR3 is 15 residues. The V and J ends lost 5 bases and 1 base respectively, with 14 bases between them. CDR3 loop: CASSTTTGRNYGYTF. In nucleotides, the CDR3 is TGTGCCAGCAGCACTACGACAGGCCGTAACTATGGCTACACCTTC.

This clonotype showed up just once. V usage is TRBV12-3 or TRBV12-4 and J usage is TRBJ2-7; D may correspond to TRBD1 or TRBD2 (5 bases each). The CDR3 covers 14 residues. Trimming removed 3 bases at V and 6 bases at J, with 15 bases between. CDR3 sequence: CASSLGVVPREQYF. The DNA of the CDR3 is TGTGCCAGCAGTTTGGGGGTAGTCCCTCGCGAGCAGTACTTC.

Many counts were recorded for this clonotype. The V call is TRBV18, the J call TRBJ1-5; TRBD1 agrees at 7 bases. The J segment lost 7 bases and the V segment lost 4 bases, leaving 7 bases of the junction unmatched. Germline V gives CDR1 KGHSH, CDR2 LQKENI. The CDR3 runs to 14 residues. In nucleotides, the CDR3 is TGTGCCAGCTCACTAACTGGGACAGACCAGCCCCAGCATTTT. Protein sequence: CASSLTGTDQPQHF.

This clonotype occurred a few times. The chain links TRBV6-1 to TRBJ1-2; possible D gene TRBD1, 5 bases. This CDR3 spans 13 amino acids. Germline loops: CDR1 MNHNS, CDR2 SASEGT. V was pared by 5 bases and J by 8 bases, with 15 bases between. The CDR3 coding sequence is TGTGCCAGCAGTCCACCCCTGGGGGACGGCTACACCTTC. Its protein is CASSPPLGDGYTF.

This clonotype was seen many times. The V and J genes are TRBV6-1 and TRBJ2-2; no definite D call. The V end lost 4 bases, the J end lost 6 bases, and 9 bases lay between the germline ends. The CDR3 is 13 amino acids. Germline-derived CDR1 and CDR2 are MNHNS and SASEGT. CDR3 DNA: TGTGCCAGCAGTGTTAAGCGAGCCGGGGAGCTGTTTTTT. Translated: CASSVKRAGELFF.

This clonotype came up many times. J is TRBJ2-3 and V is TRBV12-3 or TRBV12-4; TRBD2 aligns across 7 bases. This CDR3 spans 17 amino acids. V shed 4 bases, J shed 5 bases, and the junction held 15 bases outside the gene matches. The DNA of the CDR3 is TGTGCCAGCAGTTCCCCAGGGAGGAGCGGGGTGGTAGATACGCAGTATTTT. Translating gives CASSSPGRSGVVDTQYF.

The V call is TRBV7-9, the J call TRBJ1-1; D gene unclear. Per the germline V gene, CDR1 is SEHNR and CDR2 is FQNEAQ (reference sequence). The V and J ends lost 7 bases and 0 bases respectively, with 12 bases between them. The CDR3 runs to 14 residues. The DNA of the CDR3 is TGTGCCAGCACCCAGACGGGAATGAACACTGAAGCTTTCTTT. This gives the protein CASTQTGMNTEAFF.

This clonotype was seen at least ten times. In DNA, the CDR3 is TGTGCCAGCAGCCAAGCCGGCGGACGAAATAACTATGGCTACACCTTC. Its translation is CASSQAGGRNNYGYTF. The chain joins TRBV11-2 to TRBJ1-2; unclear D gene. The CDR3 length is 16 residues. With 5 bases removed from V and 1 base from J, the gap between germline ends came to 17 bases. CDR1 and CDR2 from the germline V gene are SGHAT and FQNNGV.

The genes are TRBV27 and TRBJ1-1, with TRBD1 as a possible D gene (6 bases). This CDR3 has 13 amino acids. Germline values: CDR1 MNHEY, CDR2 SMNVEV (reference sequence). V lost 10 bases to trimming and J lost 5 bases, with 17 bases between them. As DNA, the CDR3 is TGTGCCACCAAGCCGCAGGGGCAAACTGAAGCTTTCTTT. Protein: CATKPQGQTEAFF.

Ten or more counts support this clonotype. The chain carries TRBV28 and TRBJ1-5, with D tentatively TRBD1 (5 bases). Germline values: CDR1 MDHEN, CDR2 SYDVKM. The V and J ends lost 6 bases and 7 bases respectively, with 16 bases between them. This CDR3 contains 14 residues. CDR3 protein: CASSLRGLRQPQHF. In nucleotides, the CDR3 is TGTGCCAGCAGCTTACGGGGGTTGCGGCAGCCCCAGCATTTT. Full variable domain (rest looked up from reference TRBV28 and TRBJ1-5): DVKVTQSSRYLVKRTGEKVFLECVQDMDHENMFWYRQDPGLGLRLIYFSYDVKMKEKGDIPEGYSVSREKKERFSLILESASTNQTSMYLCASSLRGLRQPQHFGDGTRLSIL.

At least ten counts were recorded for this clonotype. CDR3 sequence (DNA): TGTGCCAGCAGTTACGACTCTGGGGCCAACGTCCTGACTTTC. It specifies CASSYDSGANVLTF. This chain joins TRBV6-2 or TRBV6-3 and TRBJ2-6; D is undetermined. The CDR3 length is 14 residues. V lost 2 bases to trimming and J lost 0 bases, with 2 bases between them. Germline V gene lookup returns CDR1 MNHEY and CDR2 SVGEGT.

This clonotype was recorded at least ten times. The chain uses TRBV25-1 and TRBJ2-7, with 10 positions matching TRBD1. Germline CDR1 and CDR2: MGHDK and SYGVNS. V shed 7 bases, J shed 7 bases, and the junction held 7 bases outside the gene matches. This CDR3 is built from 13 residues. The CDR3 coding sequence is TGTGCCAGCAAGGGACAGGGGAATTGGGAGCAGTACTTC. This codes for CASKGQGNWEQYF.

This clonotype turned up a few times. CDR3 in DNA: TGTGCCACCAGCAGAGATCGGGGACAGCAAGAGACCCAGTACTTC. It is translated as CATSRDRGQQETQYF. The rearrangement joins TRBV15 to TRBJ2-5; 7 bases fit TRBD1. The CDR3 consists of 15 residues. In germline, CDR1 is LNHNV, CDR2 YYDKDF (reference sequence). Losses at the gene ends were 0 bases for V and 2 bases for J; bases not matched to a gene: 3.